This T cell receptor beta chain was sequenced in a study of neurological immune-mediated disorders. Unmatched junction bases numbered 11, after V lost 1 base and J lost 8 bases. There are 15 residues in the CDR3. Looked up from germline, CDR1 is DFQATT and CDR2 is SNEGSKA (reference sequence). Unsorted libraries used 2 million PBMCs kept at -80 degrees C. By share, this clonotype ranks as medium-sized (0.01 to 0.1%). What it binds is not known. Whole-study results and caveats: No CDR3 amino acid sequences recurred among expanded clones across subjects, suggesting private repertoires in all groups.

The authors made cDNA by 5'RACE with 10-nucleotide random UMIs. Each CDR3 protein is one row after TCRdb ran MiXCR on the 5' RACE reads. The repertoire holds around 16,000 distinct CDR3 sequences, roughly 21% seen once, with more than 20% in the top ten. This sequence joins TRBV20-1 and TRBJ2-4; 7 nucleotides match TRBD1. The sample comprised PBMCs. This receptor was obtained from a man aged 45-60 years in good health. This CDR3 is CSARVGTGDRYIQYF. Here the CDR3 DNA reads TGCAGTGCTAGAGTGGGAACAGGGGATAGGTACATTCAGTACTTC.